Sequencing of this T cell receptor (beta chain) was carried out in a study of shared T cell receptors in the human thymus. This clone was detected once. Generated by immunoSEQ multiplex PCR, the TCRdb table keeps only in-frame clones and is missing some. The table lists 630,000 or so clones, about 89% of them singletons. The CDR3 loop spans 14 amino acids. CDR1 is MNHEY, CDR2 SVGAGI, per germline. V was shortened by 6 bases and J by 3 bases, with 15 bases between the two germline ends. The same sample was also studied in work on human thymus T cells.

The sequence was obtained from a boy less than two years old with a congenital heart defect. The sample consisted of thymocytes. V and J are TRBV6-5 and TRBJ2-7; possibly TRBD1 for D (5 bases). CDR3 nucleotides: TGTGCCAGCAGGGGGCCGGGCAGACTCTACGAGCAGTACTTC. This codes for CASRGPGRLYEQYF.